This T cell receptor beta chain is drawn from a study of CD8+ T cells in alopecia areata. RNA, once extracted, was reverse transcribed into cDNA for use as the sequencing template. Method: immunoSEQ multiplex PCR; TCRdb's copy keeps in-frame clones and lacks some. The table includes about 210,000 clones, roughly 64% detected once. Documented treatment: oral pan-JAK inhibitor, 5-10 mg twice daily. The CDR3 is made up of 15 amino acids. V was pared by 5 bases and J by 5 bases, with 16 bases between. Germline loops: CDR1 SEHNR, CDR2 FQNEAQ (reference sequence). This receptor was obtained from a human donor with alopecia areata. The input for sequencing was CD4+ T cells sorted from blood, taken at week 4, from a patient treated with tofacitinib. The chain links TRBV7-9 to TRBJ2-1; either TRBD1 or TRBD2 may fit D (5 bases each). CDR3 amino acids: CASSPGTPGDNEQFF. CDR3 nucleotide sequence: TGTGCCAGCAGCCCCGGGACCCCGGGCGACAATGAGCAGTTCTTC.